The 32 T cell receptor beta chains below all came from one sample that was sequenced in a study of shared clonotypes between healthy human individuals. Using immunoSEQ multiplex PCR, the repertoire was profiled, and TCRdb retains in-frame clones only, with some absent. Among more than 450,000 clones listed, approximately 79% were seen once. Sequenced: PBMCs. These receptors all come from a woman in her forties in good health. Some clones in this sample may be carry-over from other donors' samples.

This chain uses TRBV6-1 with TRBJ2-2; D not resolved. Germline V gives CDR1 MNHNS, CDR2 SASEGT. The CDR3 extends over 14 amino acids. Trimming shortened V by 1 base and J by 8 bases, and 11 bases separated the two germline ends. The CDR3 region is CASSEVRSAGELFF. CDR3 DNA: TGTGCCAGCAGTGAAGTAAGGTCCGCTGGGGAGCTGTTTTTT.

V usage is TRBV4-1 and J usage is TRBJ1-3; D uncertain. The CDR3 is 12 residues long. V lost 5 bases and J lost 0, with 2 bases in between. Germline V gives CDR1 MGHRA, CDR2 YSYEKL. The CDR3 coding sequence is TGCGCCAGCAGCGCCTCTGGAAACACCATATATTTT. This gives the protein CASSASGNTIYF.

The chain carries TRBV5-6 and TRBJ2-1; 11 bases are shared with TRBD2. The germline gives CDR1 SGHDT, CDR2 YYEEEE. J lost 1 base, V lost 3 bases, and 3 bases had no gene match. The CDR3 length is 16 residues. The CDR3 is CASSWASGGSYNEQFF. DNA for the CDR3: TGTGCCAGCAGCTGGGCTAGCGGGGGGTCCTACAATGAGCAGTTCTTC. Combining the CDR3 with reference TRBV5-6 and TRBJ2-1 gives the whole variable domain DAGVTQSPTHLIKTRGQQVTLRCSPKSGHDTVSWYQQALGQGPQFIFQYYEEEERQRGNFPDRFSGHQFPNYSSELNVNALLLGDSALYLCASSWASGGSYNEQFFGPGTRLTVL.

The V and J genes are TRBV6-6 and TRBJ1-1; D possibly corresponds to TRBD1 (5 bases). Looked up from germline, CDR1 is MNHNY and CDR2 is SVGAGI (reference sequence). The length of the CDR3 is 15 residues. The V gene lost 2 bases and the J gene lost 6 bases, with 16 bases spanning the gap. CDR3 coding DNA: TGTGCCAGCAGTTACCCCCCAGCGGGGGAGGCTGAAGCTTTCTTT. This sequence encodes CASSYPPAGEAEAFF.

The chain combines TRBV4-1 with TRBJ2-2; possibly TRBD2 for D (5 bases). In germline, CDR1 is MGHRA, CDR2 YSYEKL. CDR3 length: 17 amino acids. V dropped 0 bases and J dropped 5 bases, with 16 bases sitting between them. The CDR3 bases are TGCGCCAGCAGCCAAGATCTGGACTCCGGTGAGACCGGGGAGCTGTTTTTT. Translating gives CASSQDLDSGETGELFF.

V gene TRBV2 combines with J gene TRBJ2-2, with TRBD2 matching over 7 bases. Germline assignment: CDR1 SNHLY and CDR2 FYNNEI. V dropped 6 bases and J dropped 5; count of bases not matched to a gene: 9. The CDR3 extends over 15 amino acids. The CDR3 DNA sequence: TGTGCCAGCAGCGATGTTGCCGGGGGGACCGGGGAGCTGTTTTTT. Its translation: CASSDVAGGTGELFF.

J is TRBJ2-7 and V is TRBV5-5; weak D call: TRBD1 (6 bases). The CDR3 consists of 14 residues. CDR1 is SGHKS and CDR2 is YYEKEE in the germline V gene (reference sequence). The V end lost 6 bases, the J end lost 3 bases, and 16 bases lay between the germline ends. In DNA form, the CDR3 reads TGTGCCAGCACCCTTAACAGGGATTTCTACGAGCAGTACTTC. This translates into CASTLNRDFYEQYF.

J is TRBJ2-7 and V is TRBV30, with TRBD1 matching 10 bases. V was clipped by 7 bases and J by 3 bases; unmatched bases: 9. The CDR3 is made up of 14 amino acids. CDR1 is GTSNPN and CDR2 is SVGIG in the germline V gene (reference sequence). The CDR3 region is CASSRDRGFYEQYF. For the CDR3, the DNA is TGTGCCTCAAGCCGGGACAGGGGTTTCTACGAGCAGTACTTC.

The chain uses TRBV28 and TRBJ2-7, with TRBD1 as a possible D gene (5 bases). V lost 4 bases to trimming and J lost 0 bases, with 13 bases between them. This CDR3 region has 15 residues. CDR1 MDHEN and CDR2 SYDVKM come from the germline V gene. The CDR3 nucleotides read TGTGCCAGCAGTTCGACAGCGACTCTCTCCTACGAGCAGTACTTC. Its protein product is CASSSTATLSYEQYF. The entire variable domain, with the rest obtained from reference TRBV28 and TRBJ2-7, is as follows: DVKVTQSSRYLVKRTGEKVFLECVQDMDHENMFWYRQDPGLGLRLIYFSYDVKMKEKGDIPEGYSVSREKKERFSLILESASTNQTSMYLCASSSTATLSYEQYFGPGTRLTVT.

The V call is TRBV2, the J call TRBJ2-7; D possibly corresponds to TRBD1 (6 bases). Germline-derived CDR1 and CDR2 are SNHLY and FYNNEI. The germline V and J ends were trimmed by 6 bases and 4 bases, with 10 bases remaining between them. CDR3 length: 12 residues. CDR3 DNA sequence: TGTGCCAGCAGGACACAGGGTTACGAGCAGTACTTC. It is translated as CASRTQGYEQYF. Full variable domain (outside the CDR3, taken from reference TRBV2 and TRBJ2-7): EPEVTQTPSHQVTQMGQEVILRCVPISNHLYFYWYRQILGQKVEFLVSFYNNEISEKSEIFDDQFSVERPDGSNFTLKIRSTKLEDSAMYFCASRTQGYEQYFGPGTRLTVT.

The rearrangement joins TRBV7-3 to TRBJ2-5, with 12 positions matching TRBD2. The CDR3 sequence is 17 residues long. Germline lookup yields CDR1 SGHTA and CDR2 FQGTGA. V lost 4 bases to trimming and J lost 4 bases; unmatched junction nucleotides: 10. In nucleotides, the CDR3 is TGTGCCAGCAGCTCAGGACTAGCGGGACGAGGAAGAGAGACCCAGTACTTC. It is translated as CASSSGLAGRGRETQYF.

This CDR3 reads CASSGDRGYTDTQYF. CDR3 bases: TGCGCCAGCAGTGGTGACAGGGGGTACACAGATACGCAGTATTTT. The J gene is TRBJ2-3, the V gene TRBV10-2; TRBD1 matches 9 bases. Looked up from germline, CDR1 is WSHSY and CDR2 is SAAADI. There are 15 residues in the CDR3. Trimming took 4 bases from V and 2 from J; bases not matched to a gene: 4.

The rearrangement uses TRBV7-3 and TRBJ2-3; the match to TRBD2 covers 11 bases. Germline-derived CDR1 and CDR2 are SGHTA and FQGTGA. The junction had 6 bases not matched to a gene; V was cut back by 5 bases and J by 2 bases. The CDR3 is 16 residues long. The CDR3 protein is CASSRGTSGVTDTQYF. CDR3 in DNA: TGTGCCAGCAGCCGTGGGACTAGCGGAGTCACAGATACGCAGTATTTT.

This clone was observed at least ten times. This chain connects TRBV15 to TRBJ2-7; no definite D call. CDR3 length equals 13 residues. Germline-derived CDR1 and CDR2 are LNHNV and YYDKDF (reference sequence). V was trimmed by 0 bases and J by 4 bases, leaving 7 bases between them. The CDR3 sequence: CATSRDARYEQYF. CDR3 in DNA: TGTGCCACCAGCAGAGATGCCCGATACGAGCAGTACTTC.

The rearrangement links TRBV5-1 to TRBJ2-7; unclear D gene. Germline V CDR1 and CDR2: SGHRS, YFSETQ. This CDR3 comprises 13 residues. The V and J ends lost 3 bases and 0 bases respectively, with 7 bases between them. The CDR3 spells CASSSSPSYEQYF. DNA for the CDR3: TGCGCCAGCAGCTCGAGCCCCTCCTACGAGCAGTACTTC.

The CDR3 coding sequence is TGTGCCAGTACTACGCCGGGCTTGGGAAACACCATATATTTT. Translated, it gives CASTTPGLGNTIYF. The chain combines TRBV19 with TRBJ1-3; the D is unclear. The CDR3 sequence is 14 residues long. Trimming left V 7 bases short and J 4 bases short, with 14 bases between. In germline, CDR1 is LNHDA, CDR2 SQIVND (reference sequence).

This sequence joins TRBV28 and TRBJ1-4, with TRBD1 identical over 7 bases. Germline values: CDR1 MDHEN, CDR2 SYDVKM. The length of the CDR3 is 18 residues. The V segment lost 7 bases and the J segment 1 base; nucleotides outside the gene matches: 15. The chain's CDR3 is CASTSPRGDRRTNEKLFF. Written as DNA, the CDR3 is TGTGCCAGCACCTCACCCCGAGGGGACAGAAGAACTAATGAAAAACTGTTTTTT.

CDR3 sequence (DNA): TGTGCCAGCAGCCAAGAGCTCGTTTTCACAGATACGCAGTATTTT. Its translation: CASSQELVFTDTQYF. The rearrangement joins TRBV14 to TRBJ2-3; D gene unclear. Germline V lookup: CDR1 SGHDN, CDR2 FVKESK. The length of the CDR3 is 15 residues. V was clipped by 0 bases and J by 2 bases, with 9 bases between them.

This clone was observed once. The gene calls are TRBV28 and TRBJ2-1; TRBD2 matches at 8 bases. The CDR3 length is 14 residues. Trimming took 1 base from V and 8 from J; bases not matched to a gene: 4. CDR1 MDHEN and CDR2 SYDVKM come from the germline V gene. For the CDR3, the DNA is TGTGCCAGCAGTTTATACGGGAGGGCGGATGAGCAGTTCTTC. It translates to CASSLYGRADEQFF.

The table lists this clone with a few counts. The chain joins TRBV28 to TRBJ1-1, with TRBD1 matching 7 bases. Germline V gives CDR1 MDHEN, CDR2 SYDVKM. The length of the CDR3 is 14 residues. V was pared by 6 bases and J by 0 bases, with 4 bases of the junction left unmatched. The CDR3 region is CASRTGTVNTEAFF. The CDR3 nucleotides read TGTGCCAGCAGGACCGGGACAGTGAACACTGAAGCTTTCTTT.

This clone showed up just once. The gene calls are TRBV20-1 and TRBJ2-5; D is ambiguous. The CDR3 contains 10 residues. Germline lookup yields CDR1 DFQATT and CDR2 SNEGSKA (reference sequence). V shed 8 bases and J shed 5 bases, with 9 bases lying between them. CDR3 bases: TGCAGTCTAGTTGCCGAGACCCAGTACTTC. Its protein is CSLVAETQYF.

This clone came up once. The V and J genes are TRBV13 and TRBJ2-5, with a tentative D call TRBD2 (5 bases). V shed 0 bases and J shed 2 bases, with 7 bases lying between them. The CDR3 length is 14 residues. CDR1 is PRHDT and CDR2 is FYEKMQ in the germline V gene (reference sequence). The CDR3 sequence is CASSLGGGQETQYF. CDR3 DNA sequence: TGTGCCAGCAGCTTAGGGGGCGGGCAAGAGACCCAGTACTTC.

The chain uses TRBV11-2 and TRBJ2-3; D perhaps matches TRBD1 (5 bases). The germline CDR1 and CDR2 sequences are SGHAT and FQNNGV. Trimming cost V 5 bases and J 11 bases, with 8 bases left between them. This CDR3 spans 10 amino acids. Here the CDR3 reads CASSLGQQYF. The CDR3 DNA follows: TGTGCCAGCAGCCTGGGGCAGCAGTATTTT.

The chain couples TRBV2 to TRBJ2-4; TRBD1 matches at 7 bases. V dropped 8 bases and J dropped 5; count of bases not matched to a gene: 6. Per the germline V gene, CDR1 is SNHLY and CDR2 is FYNNEI. The CDR3 loop spans 13 amino acids. The CDR3 bases are TGTGCCAGCTTACAGGGGAACCAAAACATTCAGTACTTC. It is translated as CASLQGNQNIQYF.

The V and J genes are TRBV2 and TRBJ1-2; the D gene is possibly TRBD1 (6 bases). This CDR3 is 12 amino acids long. From germline, CDR1 is SNHLY and CDR2 FYNNEI. With 7 bases removed from V and 8 bases from J, the gap between germline ends came to 14 bases. The CDR3 reads CASTPGVEGYTF. The CDR3 nucleotides are TGTGCCAGCACCCCAGGGGTGGAAGGCTACACCTTC.

V and J are TRBV7-7 and TRBJ2-1; D is unclear. This CDR3 spans 13 amino acids. V dropped 1 base and J dropped 10 bases, with 11 bases sitting between them. Per the germline V gene, CDR1 is SSHAT and CDR2 is FNYEAQ (reference sequence). CDR3 in amino acids: CASSLDWAREQFF. DNA of the CDR3: TGTGCCAGCAGCTTAGATTGGGCCCGGGAGCAGTTCTTC.

The chain is built from TRBV2 and TRBJ2-3, with D uncertain. CDR1 and CDR2 (germline): SNHLY, FYNNEI. Trimming took 6 bases from V and 5 from J, leaving 9 bases between them. The CDR3 loop spans 12 amino acids. The CDR3 protein is CASRPFGDTQYF. The CDR3 DNA is TGTGCCAGCAGGCCATTTGGAGATACGCAGTATTTT.

The CDR3 loop reads CASSATGGVADTQYF. In DNA, the CDR3 is TGTGCCAGTAGTGCTACAGGGGGGGTGGCAGATACGCAGTATTTT. The chain has TRBV19 and TRBJ2-3; D is perhaps TRBD1 (8 bases). This CDR3 comprises 15 residues. Germline assignment: CDR1 LNHDA and CDR2 SQIVND (reference sequence). Trimming took 5 bases from V and 4 from J, leaving 16 bases between them.

The gene calls are TRBV15 and TRBJ2-1, with a tentative D call TRBD1 (5 bases). This CDR3 has 18 residues. The V and J ends lost 0 bases and 1 base respectively, with 16 bases between them. Germline V gene lookup returns CDR1 LNHNV and CDR2 YYDKDF (reference sequence). The CDR3 nucleotides are TGTGCCACCAGCAGAGATCCGGCCAGGGAAGAGTCCTACAATGAGCAGTTCTTC. Its protein is CATSRDPAREESYNEQFF.

This rearrangement joins TRBV10-3 to TRBJ1-1, with D uncertain. This CDR3 contains 14 residues. Trimming took 4 bases from V and 1 from J, leaving 10 bases between them. Germline CDR1 ENHRY, CDR2 SYGVKD. CDR3 amino acids: CAISVGEGNTEAFF. The CDR3 bases are TGTGCCATCAGTGTGGGTGAGGGGAACACTGAAGCTTTCTTT.

This clone was observed a few times. The chain joins TRBV6-6 to TRBJ2-1; TRBD2 aligns across 8 bases. The ends lost 6 bases at V and 2 bases at J; junction bases unmatched: 3. The CDR3 has 14 amino acids. Per germline, CDR1 MNHNY and CDR2 SVGAGI (reference sequence). The CDR3 nucleotides read TGTGCCAGCAGATTTAGCGGGACCTACAATGAGCAGTTCTTC. It codes for CASRFSGTYNEQFF.

The rearrangement joins TRBV27 to TRBJ2-7; D unclear. The CDR3 extends over 13 amino acids. Germline V lookup: CDR1 MNHEY, CDR2 SMNVEV (reference sequence). The V gene lost 6 bases and the J gene lost 6 bases, with 15 bases spanning the gap. The CDR3 nucleotides are TGTGCCAGCAGCCCGAGGAAGATGGTCGAGCAGTACTTC. This encodes CASSPRKMVEQYF.